This T cell receptor beta chain was found in a study of cytomegalovirus exposure and HLA in healthy donors. Remarks on this clone: What it binds is unknown.

Per germline, CDR1 MNHNY and CDR2 SVGAGI (reference sequence). The CDR3 is made up of 13 amino acids. V dropped 3 bases and J dropped 2 bases, with 7 bases sitting between them. The PCR ran on 60 Vbeta and 13 Jbeta primers. Using immunoSEQ multiplex PCR, the repertoire was profiled, and TCRdb retains in-frame clones only, with some absent. This sample yields roughly 140,000 clones, of which about four fifths are seen a single time; 2.2% belongs to the top ten. General study points: Per a later analysis, HLA-associated TCR beta chains showed more clonal expansion than other, equally common TCR beta chains.

Sequenced material: PBMCs. This clonotype was sampled from a man younger than 45 in good health and CMV-seronegative. The chain links TRBV6-6 to TRBJ1-2; D uncertain. The CDR3 region has the DNA TGTGCCAGCAGTTATGGGGAGAACTATGGCTACACCTTC. Amino acid sequence: CASSYGENYGYTF.